This record concerns one TCR beta chain sequence. This CDR3 has 17 amino acids. The germline V gene has CDR1 SGHRS and CDR2 YFSETQ. V trimming: 3 bases; J trimming: 7 bases; junction bases outside the gene matches: 9. This record comes from a study of blood T cell repertoires in COVID-19. Data came from immunoSEQ multiplex PCR; TCRdb stores just in-frame clones and leaves some out. The sample yields around 400,000 clones, approximately 87% seen once. The TCR originated in a woman aged 55 to 70 with COVID-19, enrolled during active disease. The sequencing sample was made of peripheral blood. The rearrangement joins TRBV5-1 to TRBJ2-1; 14 bases map to TRBD2. For the CDR3, the DNA is TGCGCCAGCAGCTCGTTAAAGACTAGCGGGGGGGCAAATGAGCAGTTCTTC. The encoded protein is CASSSLKTSGGANEQFF.